This TCR beta chain originates from a study of T cells after yellow fever vaccination. This clonotype was observed a few times. The antigen is not known. Study-wide results and limits: Most clones from primary vaccination resurfaced after the booster (approximately 97% CD4, around 89% CD8). When the response was secondary, it was weaker but reached its peak faster, day 5 versus 15.

TCR cDNA, made by 5'RACE template switching, carried an added universal primer site and UMIs. TCRdb recomputed calls from the 5' RACE reads with MiXCR, one row per CDR3 protein. The data show 300,000 or so distinct CDR3 sequences, about an eighth seen once. The source was CD4+ T cells sorted from PBMCs, collected 45 days after the yellow fever booster vaccination. The sequence came from a man aged 30 to 39 who received the YFV17D yellow fever vaccine.

In nucleotides, the CDR3 is TGTGCCAGCAGCCTCCCCAGCGCCGTACAAGAGACCCAGTACTTC. This encodes CASSLPSAVQETQYF. The chain links TRBV6-1 to TRBJ2-5; D is unclear. The CDR3 loop spans 15 amino acids. The V end was cut by 6 bases, the J end by 2 bases, with 16 bases between. The germline CDR1 and CDR2 sequences are MNHNS and SASEGT.